Below are 17 T cell receptor beta chains sequenced from a single sample in a study of shared clonotypes between healthy human individuals. TCRdb's table, derived via immunoSEQ multiplex PCR, lists solely in-frame clones and lacks some. Of about 2.3 million clones in the sample, approximately 93% were seen once. The specimen was naive CD4+ T cells from PBMCs. As to subset: CD45RA+ positively selected. The receptor source for this set is a young man in good health. Some clones in this sample may be carry-over from other donors' samples.

The chain links TRBV29-1 to TRBJ2-1; D may correspond to TRBD1 or TRBD2 (7 bases each). The V gene's germline CDR1 is SQVTM and CDR2 ANQGSEA. The CDR3 runs to 17 residues. V was pared by 7 bases and J by 2 bases, with 24 bases between. The CDR3 sequence is CSARGGRGFITYNEQFF. The CDR3 region has the DNA TGCAGCGCCAGGGGGGGCAGGGGGTTCATTACCTACAATGAGCAGTTCTTC.

The chain joins TRBV28 to TRBJ2-3, with no clear D. Trimming took off 10 bases at V and 2 bases at J, with 16 bases between the two ends. The CDR3 is 14 amino acids. Looked up from germline, CDR1 is MDHEN and CDR2 is SYDVKM. The CDR3 DNA sequence: TGTGCCACCCGCCCCCAAGCCTCCACAGATACGCAGTATTTT. Protein product: CATRPQASTDTQYF.

The CDR3 reads CASSLFAGGGEQYF. The CDR3 DNA reads TGTGCCAGCAGCTTATTTGCGGGGGGTGGAGAGCAGTACTTC. The V and J genes are TRBV7-2 and TRBJ2-7, with TRBD2 identical over 8 bases. The CDR3 sequence is 14 residues long. The ends lost 2 bases at V and 7 bases at J; junction bases unmatched: 7. Germline CDR1 is SGHTA and CDR2 is FQGNSA.

The rearrangement uses TRBV5-4 and TRBJ2-7; 11 bases match TRBD1. The junction had 10 bases not matched to a gene; V was cut back by 4 bases and J by 7 bases. This CDR3 has 15 amino acids. CDR1 SGHNT and CDR2 YYREEE come from the germline V gene (reference sequence). The CDR3 loop is CASSPSPGQGGEQYF. CDR3 coding DNA: TGTGCCAGCAGCCCGTCCCCGGGACAGGGGGGGGAGCAGTACTTC.

This chain connects TRBV5-1 to TRBJ1-1; 8 bases line up with TRBD1. Germline CDR1 is SGHRS and CDR2 is YFSETQ. V was pared by 5 bases and J by 0 bases, with 6 bases of the junction left unmatched. The CDR3 has 15 amino acids. The CDR3 DNA reads as TGCGCCAGCAGGGTCACAGGGGGTATGAACACTGAAGCTTTCTTT. This sequence encodes CASRVTGGMNTEAFF.

The V gene is TRBV9, the J gene TRBJ2-1; 13 positions agree with TRBD2. CDR1 and CDR2 from the germline V gene are SGDLS and YYNGEE. The CDR3 spans 16 residues. Trimming took 4 bases from V and 7 from J; bases not matched to a gene: 8. CDR3 DNA sequence: TGTGCCAGCAGCTCCGGACTAGCGGGAGAACTGAATGAGCAGTTCTTC. This sequence encodes CASSSGLAGELNEQFF.

The chain is built from TRBV7-2 and TRBJ2-5; no definite D call. Trimming stripped 1 base from V and 0 bases from J, with 6 bases between. CDR1 is SGHTA and CDR2 is FQGNSA in the germline V gene. There are 14 residues in the CDR3. The CDR3 loop is CASSLGQYQETQYF. DNA of the CDR3: TGTGCCAGCAGCTTAGGGCAGTACCAAGAGACCCAGTACTTC. Full variable domain (remainder filled in from reference TRBV7-2 and TRBJ2-5): GAGVSQSPSNKVTEKGKDVELRCDPISGHTALYWYRQSLGQGLEFLIYFQGNSAPDKSGLPSDRFSAERTGGSVSTLTIQRTQQEDSAVYLCASSLGQYQETQYFGPGTRLLVL.

The chain links TRBV6-1 to TRBJ2-6; D gene ambiguous. Germline-derived CDR1 and CDR2 are MNHNS and SASEGT. The CDR3 contains 16 residues. V was cut by 3 bases and J by 0 bases, with 9 bases left in between. The CDR3 loop reads CASSEVRPSGANVLTF. For the CDR3, the DNA is TGTGCCAGCAGTGAGGTGCGGCCCTCTGGGGCCAACGTCCTGACTTTC.

About this clone: The same CDR3 also results from other DNA sequences found in this sample. This chain connects TRBV6-5 to TRBJ1-1; D not certain. Trimming removed 2 bases at V and 4 bases at J, with 5 bases between. The CDR3 is 12 amino acids. In germline, CDR1 is MNHEY, CDR2 SVGAGI. The CDR3 DNA sequence: TGTGCCAGCAGTTACCCCGTCACTGAAGCTTTCTTT. Amino acids: CASSYPVTEAFF.

The chain is built from TRBV19 and TRBJ1-1; D is uncertain. Germline assignment: CDR1 LNHDA and CDR2 SQIVND (reference sequence). The CDR3 sequence is 11 residues long. Between the trimmed V and J ends, which lost 5 bases and 6 bases, there was a span of 7 bases. DNA for the CDR3: TGTGCCAGTAGTCTCCGGTCTGAAGCTTTCTTT. This codes for CASSLRSEAFF.

This chain joins TRBV5-1 and TRBJ2-7; TRBD1 aligns across 10 bases. CDR3 length: 15 amino acids. Germline CDR1 SGHRS, CDR2 YFSETQ. With V trimmed by 3 bases and J by 7 bases, 10 bases remained unmatched. The CDR3 nucleotides read TGCGCCAGCAGCTCCGCCGGGACAGGGGAGGAGGAGCAGTACTTC. Translation gives CASSSAGTGEEEQYF.

This rearrangement joins TRBV18 to TRBJ2-1; 15 nucleotides match TRBD2. CDR3 length: 17 amino acids. Looked up from germline, CDR1 is KGHSH and CDR2 is LQKENI. The V gene end was trimmed by 3 bases and the J gene end by 5 bases; junction bases not matched to a gene: 5. The CDR3 loop reads CASSPPGLAGGHNEQFF. The CDR3 DNA is TGTGCCAGCTCACCCCCGGGACTAGCGGGAGGCCACAATGAGCAGTTCTTC.

V usage is TRBV7-9 and J usage is TRBJ1-2; 7 bases agree with TRBD1. The CDR3 extends over 16 amino acids. With V trimmed by 0 bases and J by 3 bases, 7 bases remained unmatched. Per germline, CDR1 SEHNR and CDR2 FQNEAQ (reference sequence). CDR3 nucleotide sequence: TGTGCCAGCAGCTTAGCGTTTGGAACAGGGGACTATGGCTACACCTTC. Its protein is CASSLAFGTGDYGYTF.

The gene calls are TRBV30 and TRBJ1-2; D is possibly TRBD1 (6 bases). This CDR3 has 13 amino acids. Germline CDR1 reads GTSNPN; CDR2 reads SVGIG (reference sequence). The V end lost 4 bases, the J end lost 1 base, and 10 bases lay between the germline ends. The CDR3 bases are TGTGCCTGGACGTCAGGGGATAACTATGGCTACACCTTC. Translation: CAWTSGDNYGYTF.

V and J are TRBV5-1 and TRBJ2-1; the match to TRBD2 covers 9 bases. The CDR3 has 16 residues. V lost 4 bases to trimming and J lost 2 bases; unmatched junction nucleotides: 7. The V gene's germline CDR1 is SGHRS and CDR2 YFSETQ. CDR3: CASSTGLARPYNEQFF. The CDR3 DNA sequence: TGCGCCAGCAGCACCGGACTAGCGAGACCCTACAATGAGCAGTTCTTC.

The chain recombines TRBV28 with TRBJ1-2, with TRBD1 matching over 7 bases. The V segment lost 7 bases and the J segment 4 bases; nucleotides outside the gene matches: 3. There are 12 residues in the CDR3. Germline values: CDR1 MDHEN, CDR2 SYDVKM. The CDR3 DNA is TGTGCCAGCACAGGGGGACGCTATGGCTACACCTTC. Its protein product is CASTGGRYGYTF.

The chain links TRBV30 to TRBJ2-3; the D is unclear. The CDR3 contains 12 residues. V lost 4 bases and J 1 base, leaving 6 bases between the germline ends. In germline, CDR1 is GTSNPN, CDR2 SVGIG (reference sequence). The CDR3 nucleotides are TGTGCCTGGACAGTTGGCACAGATACGCAGTATTTT. Translating gives CAWTVGTDTQYF.